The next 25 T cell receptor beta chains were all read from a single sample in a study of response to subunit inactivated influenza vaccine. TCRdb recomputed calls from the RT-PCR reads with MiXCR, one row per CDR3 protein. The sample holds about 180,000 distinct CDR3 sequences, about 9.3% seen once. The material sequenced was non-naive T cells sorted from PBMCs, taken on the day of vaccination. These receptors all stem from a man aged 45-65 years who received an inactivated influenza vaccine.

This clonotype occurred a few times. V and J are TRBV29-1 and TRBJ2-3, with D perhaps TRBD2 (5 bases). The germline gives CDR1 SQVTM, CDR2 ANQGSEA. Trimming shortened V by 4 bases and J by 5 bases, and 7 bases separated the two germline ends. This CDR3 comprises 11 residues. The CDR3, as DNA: TGCAGCGTTGGACGGGGAGATACGCAGTATTTT. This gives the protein CSVGRGDTQYF.

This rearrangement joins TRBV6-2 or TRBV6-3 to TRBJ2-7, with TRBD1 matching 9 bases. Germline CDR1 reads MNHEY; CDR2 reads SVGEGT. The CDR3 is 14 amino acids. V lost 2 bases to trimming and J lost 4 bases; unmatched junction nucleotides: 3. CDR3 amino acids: CASSYDRGMYEQYF. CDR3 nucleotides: TGTGCCAGCAGTTACGACAGGGGGATGTACGAGCAGTACTTC.

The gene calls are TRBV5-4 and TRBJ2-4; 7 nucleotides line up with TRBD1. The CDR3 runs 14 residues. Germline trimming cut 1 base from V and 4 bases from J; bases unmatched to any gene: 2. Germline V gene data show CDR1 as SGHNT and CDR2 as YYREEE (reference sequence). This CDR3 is CASSLNRGKNIQYF. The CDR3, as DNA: TGTGCCAGCAGCTTGAACAGGGGAAAAAACATTCAGTACTTC.

CDR3 sequence (DNA): TGCGCCAGCAGCCAAGGAGGACAGGTTCCCACTGAAGCTTTCTTT. This encodes CASSQGGQVPTEAFF. The chain recombines TRBV4-3 with TRBJ1-1; TRBD1 aligns across 7 bases. This CDR3 is 15 amino acids long. Germline loops: CDR1 LGHNA, CDR2 YSLEER. V lost 1 base to trimming and J lost 4 bases; unmatched junction nucleotides: 6.

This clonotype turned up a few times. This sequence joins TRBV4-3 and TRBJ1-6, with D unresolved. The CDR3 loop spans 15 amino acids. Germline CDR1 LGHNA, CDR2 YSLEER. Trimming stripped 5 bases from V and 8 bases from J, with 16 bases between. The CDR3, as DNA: TGCGCCAGCAGCGCAGGCCATACGGACCATTCACCCCTCCACTTT. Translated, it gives CASSAGHTDHSPLHF.

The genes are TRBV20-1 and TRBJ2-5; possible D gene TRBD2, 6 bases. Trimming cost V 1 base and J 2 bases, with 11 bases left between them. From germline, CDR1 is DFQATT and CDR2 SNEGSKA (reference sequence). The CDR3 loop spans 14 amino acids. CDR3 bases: TGCAGTGCTAGAGTGGGGGGTTTGCAAGAGACCCAGTACTTC. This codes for CSARVGGLQETQYF.

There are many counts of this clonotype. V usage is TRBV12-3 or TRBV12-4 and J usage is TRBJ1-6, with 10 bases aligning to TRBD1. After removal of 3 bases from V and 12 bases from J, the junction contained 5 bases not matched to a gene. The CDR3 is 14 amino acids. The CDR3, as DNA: TGTGCCAGCAGTTTCCTGGACAGGGGGAGACCCCTCCACTTT. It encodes CASSFLDRGRPLHF.

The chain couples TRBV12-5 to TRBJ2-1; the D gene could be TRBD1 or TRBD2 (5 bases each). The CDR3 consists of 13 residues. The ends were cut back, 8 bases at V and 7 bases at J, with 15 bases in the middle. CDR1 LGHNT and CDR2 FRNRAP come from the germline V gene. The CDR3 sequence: CASRPPGRNEQFF. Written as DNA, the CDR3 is TGTGCTAGTCGACCCCCGGGACGTAATGAGCAGTTCTTC.

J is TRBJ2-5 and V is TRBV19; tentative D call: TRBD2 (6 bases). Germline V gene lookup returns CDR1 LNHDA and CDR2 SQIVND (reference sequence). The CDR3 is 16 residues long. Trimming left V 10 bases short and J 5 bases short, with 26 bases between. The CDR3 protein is CAIGPGLRGLLETQYF. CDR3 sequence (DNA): TGTGCCATCGGCCCCGGGCTGCGGGGACTTCTCGAGACCCAGTACTTC.

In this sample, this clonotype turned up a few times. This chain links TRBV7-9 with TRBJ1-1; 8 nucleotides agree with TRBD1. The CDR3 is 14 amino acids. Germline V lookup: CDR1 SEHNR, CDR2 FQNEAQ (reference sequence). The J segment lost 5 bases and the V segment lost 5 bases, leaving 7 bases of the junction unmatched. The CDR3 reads CASSPGGFKTEAFF. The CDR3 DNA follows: TGTGCCAGCAGCCCAGGGGGCTTTAAGACTGAAGCTTTCTTT.

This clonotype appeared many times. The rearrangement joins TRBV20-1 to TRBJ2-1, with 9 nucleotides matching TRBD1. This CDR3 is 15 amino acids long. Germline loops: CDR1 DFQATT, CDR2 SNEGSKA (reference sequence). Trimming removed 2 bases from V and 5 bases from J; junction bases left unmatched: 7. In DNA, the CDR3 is TGCAGTGCTAGACCGCCCGGGACAGGGAACAATGAGCAGTTCTTC. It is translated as CSARPPGTGNNEQFF.

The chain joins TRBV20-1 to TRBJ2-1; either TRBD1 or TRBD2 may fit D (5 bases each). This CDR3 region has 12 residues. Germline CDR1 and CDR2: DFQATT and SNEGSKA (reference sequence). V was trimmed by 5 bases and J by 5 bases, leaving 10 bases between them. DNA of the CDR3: TGCAGTGCTGAGAGGGGAAACAATGAGCAGTTCTTC. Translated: CSAERGNNEQFF.

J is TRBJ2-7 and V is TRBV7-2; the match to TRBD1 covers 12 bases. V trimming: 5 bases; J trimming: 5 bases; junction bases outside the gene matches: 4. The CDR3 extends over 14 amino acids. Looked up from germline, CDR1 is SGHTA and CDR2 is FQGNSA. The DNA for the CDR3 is TGTGCCAGCAGCCGGGACAGGGGGCTCCACGAGCAGTACTTC. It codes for CASSRDRGLHEQYF.

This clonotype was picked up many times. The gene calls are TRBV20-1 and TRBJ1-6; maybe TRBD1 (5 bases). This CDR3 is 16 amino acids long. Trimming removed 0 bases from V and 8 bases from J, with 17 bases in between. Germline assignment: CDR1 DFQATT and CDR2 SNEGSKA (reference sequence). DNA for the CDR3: TGCAGTGCTAGAGATCTTCGGCCAGGGCAGCATTCACCCCTCCACTTT. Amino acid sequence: CSARDLRPGQHSPLHF.

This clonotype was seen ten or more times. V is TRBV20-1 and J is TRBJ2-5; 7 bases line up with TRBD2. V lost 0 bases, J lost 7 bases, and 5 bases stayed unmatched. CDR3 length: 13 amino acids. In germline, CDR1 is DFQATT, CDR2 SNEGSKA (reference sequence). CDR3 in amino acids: CSARDERGRTQYF. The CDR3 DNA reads TGCAGTGCTAGAGATGAGCGGGGCCGGACCCAGTACTTC.

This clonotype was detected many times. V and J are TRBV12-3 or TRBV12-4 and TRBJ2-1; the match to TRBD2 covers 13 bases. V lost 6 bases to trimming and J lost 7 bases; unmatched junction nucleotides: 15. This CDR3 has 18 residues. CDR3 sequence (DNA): TGTGCCAGCAGACGACTAGCGGGAGGCCTCAGAACGAGGAATGAGCAGTTCTTC. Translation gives CASRRLAGGLRTRNEQFF.

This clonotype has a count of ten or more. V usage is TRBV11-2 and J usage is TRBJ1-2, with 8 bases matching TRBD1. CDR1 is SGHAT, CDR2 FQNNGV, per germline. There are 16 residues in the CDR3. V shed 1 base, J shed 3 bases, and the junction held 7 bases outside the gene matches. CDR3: CASSLAPQGVYYGYTF. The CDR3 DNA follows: TGTGCCAGCAGCTTAGCCCCACAGGGGGTATACTATGGCTACACCTTC.

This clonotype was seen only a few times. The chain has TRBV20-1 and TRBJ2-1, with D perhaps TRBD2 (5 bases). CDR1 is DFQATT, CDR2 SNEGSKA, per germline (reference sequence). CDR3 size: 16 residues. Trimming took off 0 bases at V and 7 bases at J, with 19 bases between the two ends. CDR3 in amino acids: CSAREDLVGNANEQFF. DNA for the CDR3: TGCAGTGCTAGAGAGGACTTGGTCGGGAACGCGAATGAGCAGTTCTTC.

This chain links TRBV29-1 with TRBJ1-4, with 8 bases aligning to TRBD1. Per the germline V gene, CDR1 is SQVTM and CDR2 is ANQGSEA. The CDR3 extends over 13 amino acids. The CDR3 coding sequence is TGCGGCACAGGGGGAGCAACTAATGAAAAACTGTTTTTT. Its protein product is CGTGGATNEKLFF.

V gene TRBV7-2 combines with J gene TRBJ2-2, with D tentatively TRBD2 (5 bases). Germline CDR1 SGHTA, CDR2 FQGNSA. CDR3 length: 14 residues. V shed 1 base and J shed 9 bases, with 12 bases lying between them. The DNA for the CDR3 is TGTGCCAGCAGCTTAGGTCCAGCGGTGCGGGAGCTGTTTTTT. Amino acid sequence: CASSLGPAVRELFF.

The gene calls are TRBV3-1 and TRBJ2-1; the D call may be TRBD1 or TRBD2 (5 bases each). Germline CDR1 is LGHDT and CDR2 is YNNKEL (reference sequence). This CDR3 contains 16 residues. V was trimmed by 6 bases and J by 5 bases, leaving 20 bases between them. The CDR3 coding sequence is TGTGCCAGCAGGTTGACCGGGACCCTCTCTAACAATGAGCAGTTCTTC. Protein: CASRLTGTLSNNEQFF.

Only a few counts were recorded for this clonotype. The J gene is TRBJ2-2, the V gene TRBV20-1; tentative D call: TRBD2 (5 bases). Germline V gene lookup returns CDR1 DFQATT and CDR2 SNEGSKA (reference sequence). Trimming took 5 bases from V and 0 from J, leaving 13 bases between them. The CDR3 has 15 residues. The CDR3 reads CSAPLAGPNTGELFF. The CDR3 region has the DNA TGCAGTGCTCCGCTGGCGGGCCCGAACACCGGGGAGCTGTTTTTT.

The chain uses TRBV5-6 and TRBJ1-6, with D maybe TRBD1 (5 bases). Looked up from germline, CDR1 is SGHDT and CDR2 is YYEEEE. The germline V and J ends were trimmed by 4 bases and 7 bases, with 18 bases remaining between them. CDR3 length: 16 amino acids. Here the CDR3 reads CASSDMDKTRNSPLHF. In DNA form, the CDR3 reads TGTGCCAGCAGCGATATGGACAAAACGAGGAATTCACCCCTCCACTTT.

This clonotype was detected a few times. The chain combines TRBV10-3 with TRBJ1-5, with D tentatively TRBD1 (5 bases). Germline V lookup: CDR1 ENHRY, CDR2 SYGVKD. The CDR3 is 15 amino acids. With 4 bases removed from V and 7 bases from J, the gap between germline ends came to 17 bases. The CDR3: CAISAWDLKEQPQHF. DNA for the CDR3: TGTGCCATCAGTGCCTGGGACCTTAAGGAGCAGCCCCAGCATTTT.

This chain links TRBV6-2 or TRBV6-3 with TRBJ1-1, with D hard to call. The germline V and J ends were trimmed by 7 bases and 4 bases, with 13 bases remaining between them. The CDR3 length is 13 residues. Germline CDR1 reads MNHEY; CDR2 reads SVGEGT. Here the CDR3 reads CASTNTWGTEAFF. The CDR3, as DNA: TGTGCCAGCACAAATACATGGGGCACTGAAGCTTTCTTT.